The clone carrying this T cell receptor (beta chain) has only a few counts. Its target is not known. This specimen belongs to a study of blood T cells in healthy people across ages. The study, taken as a whole, reports: Long-lived donors had more naive CD4+ cells and higher diversity than aged donors.

Combining a sample-barcoded 5' primer with a J-beta primer mix, a second PCR ran for roughly 7 to 12 cycles. TCRdb itself ran the 5' RACE reads through MiXCR, one entry per CDR3 protein. The sample includes about 670,000 distinct CDR3 sequences, 40% to 45% of them seen just once. V was pared by 7 bases and J by 3 bases, with 7 bases between. The CDR3 is made up of 12 amino acids. The specimen was blood. This receptor was identified in an elderly man in good health. The chain uses TRBV12-3 or TRBV12-4 and TRBJ2-1; no firm D call. The CDR3 reads CASTLNYNEQFF. DNA of the CDR3: TGTGCCAGCACCCTGAACTACAATGAGCAGTTCTTC.